Reported below is one T cell receptor (beta chain). Measured with immunoSEQ multiplex PCR; TCRdb has only the in-frame clones, and not every one. The top ten clones hold about 1.7% of a sample with nearly 750,000 clones, 55% to 75% of them seen once. This sample is drawn from a study of shared clonotypes between healthy human individuals. Every contributor of samples was a Caucasian grown-up residing in Nashville, Tennessee. From germline, CDR1 is SGHRS and CDR2 YFSETQ. The CDR3 contains 17 residues. J lost 6 bases, V lost 4 bases, and 15 bases had no gene match. Sequencing was performed on memory CD4+ T cells sorted from blood. Subset specified: CD45RA-negative fraction. This receptor was taken from a woman in her 30s in good health. V gene TRBV5-1 combines with J gene TRBJ2-3; 9 bases fit TRBD2. This CDR3 is CASSPAVISGSYDTQYF. CDR3 nucleotide sequence: TGCGCCAGCAGCCCCGCGGTGATTAGCGGGAGCTACGATACGCAGTATTTT.